The 17 T cell receptor beta chains below come from one sample, sequenced in a study of CD8 T cells in ankylosing spondylitis. TCRdb passed the 5' RACE reads through MiXCR, listing each CDR3 protein once. Of under 7,500 distinct CDR3 sequences in the sample, about 3% were seen once. The specimen was blood, either unsorted or a sorted T cell fraction (not recorded which). These receptors were collected from a female donor with ankylosing spondylitis or in good health (not recorded which).

This clonotype was observed many times. The rearrangement links TRBV9 to TRBJ2-7; 8 bases are shared with TRBD2. The junction had 2 bases not matched to a gene; V was cut back by 3 bases and J by 0 bases. The CDR3 runs to 14 residues. Per germline, CDR1 SGDLS and CDR2 YYNGEE. CDR3 amino acids: CASSAGTSSYEQYF. The CDR3 bases are TGTGCCAGCAGCGCCGGGACTAGCTCCTACGAGCAGTACTTC.

This clonotype was observed a handful of times. For the CDR3, the DNA is TGTGCCAGCAGCGAACACGGGACAGGGTCCTACGAGCAGTACTTC. It is translated as CASSEHGTGSYEQYF. J is TRBJ2-7 and V is TRBV9; 9 nucleotides align to TRBD1. Germline CDR1 is SGDLS and CDR2 is YYNGEE. The ends lost 3 bases at V and 1 base at J; junction bases unmatched: 5. The length of the CDR3 is 15 residues.

This clonotype has at least ten counts. V and J are TRBV9 and TRBJ2-1, with TRBD2 matching over 9 bases. The V gene end was trimmed by 0 bases and the J gene end by 10 bases; junction bases not matched to a gene: 5. This CDR3 has 14 residues. The V gene's germline CDR1 is SGDLS and CDR2 YYNGEE. CDR3 sequence: CASSVGGSGREQFF. In nucleotides, the CDR3 is TGTGCCAGCAGCGTAGGGGGTAGCGGGAGAGAGCAGTTCTTC.

This clonotype appeared many times. The rearrangement links TRBV9 to TRBJ2-5; tentatively, D is TRBD2 (6 bases). Trimming pared 2 bases from V and 0 bases from J, leaving 20 bases between. The CDR3 extends over 18 amino acids. From germline, CDR1 is SGDLS and CDR2 YYNGEE. Written as DNA, the CDR3 is TGTGCCAGCAGCGTGAACCCCCGGGGTGTAGCGGACCAAGAGACCCAGTACTTC. Protein product: CASSVNPRGVADQETQYF.

This clonotype was seen ten or more times. The chain uses TRBV9 and TRBJ1-6; no reliable D call. CDR3 length: 12 residues. V was cut by 3 bases and J by 9 bases, with 7 bases left in between. CDR1 SGDLS and CDR2 YYNGEE come from the germline V gene. The DNA for the CDR3 is TGTGCCAGCAGCGCGGGGATTTCACCCCTCCACTTT. Protein: CASSAGISPLHF.

This clonotype was observed many times. For the CDR3, the DNA is TGTGCCAGCAGCCCCCGGACAGGGGGCTTTAATGAGCAGTTCTTC. Protein product: CASSPRTGGFNEQFF. V and J are TRBV9 and TRBJ2-1; 11 positions agree with TRBD1. This CDR3 is 15 amino acids long. The J segment lost 7 bases and the V segment lost 4 bases, leaving 7 bases of the junction unmatched. CDR1 is SGDLS and CDR2 is YYNGEE in the germline V gene.

Many counts were recorded for this clonotype. J is TRBJ1-5 and V is TRBV9; D possibly corresponds to TRBD1 (5 bases). Trimming took off 4 bases at V and 4 bases at J, with 12 bases between the two ends. Germline V gene sequence: CDR1 SGDLS, CDR2 YYNGEE. There are 14 residues in the CDR3. CDR3 coding DNA: TGTGCCAGCAGCCCGGGGGATTTGAATCAGCCCCAGCATTTT. Amino acids: CASSPGDLNQPQHF.

This clonotype was recorded a few times. The rearrangement links TRBV9 to TRBJ2-5; no firm D call. Germline assignment: CDR1 SGDLS and CDR2 YYNGEE. V gave up 0 bases and J gave up 0 bases, with 12 bases separating them. CDR3 length: 16 residues. CDR3 residues: CASSVGWSEYQETQYF. DNA for the CDR3: TGTGCCAGCAGCGTAGGATGGTCCGAGTACCAAGAGACCCAGTACTTC.

This clonotype was picked up many times. The chain uses TRBV25-1 and TRBJ1-2, with a weak D call TRBD1 (6 bases). This CDR3 region has 17 residues. V was cut by 1 base and J by 0 bases, with 15 bases left in between. Looked up from germline, CDR1 is MGHDK and CDR2 is SYGVNS. This chain's CDR3 is CASSESPGATPNYGYTF. The CDR3 region has the DNA TGTGCCAGCAGTGAATCCCCAGGGGCCACCCCTAACTATGGCTACACCTTC.

At least ten counts were recorded for this clonotype. This sequence joins TRBV9 and TRBJ2-1, with TRBD2 identical over 9 bases. The CDR3 length is 18 residues. The ends lost 0 bases at V and 2 bases at J; junction bases unmatched: 9. Per the germline V gene, CDR1 is SGDLS and CDR2 is YYNGEE. The CDR3 region has the DNA TGTGCCAGCAGCGTAGCCAGTGTGACTAGCGGCCCCTACAATGAGCAGTTCTTC. This gives the protein CASSVASVTSGPYNEQFF.

This clonotype was detected ten times or more. J is TRBJ2-1 and V is TRBV9; 16 nucleotides match TRBD2. V was pared by 4 bases and J by 8 bases, with 21 bases of the junction left unmatched. From germline, CDR1 is SGDLS and CDR2 YYNGEE. The CDR3 is made up of 21 amino acids. The CDR3 DNA sequence: TGTGCCAGCAGCCCCCCCCCGCCCGGGACTAGCGGGAGGGCCAGGCCGGATGAGCAGTTCTTC. This gives the protein CASSPPPPGTSGRARPDEQFF.

To note about this clonotype: A single base separates this from a much larger clone, so it may be a read error. V usage is TRBV9 and J usage is TRBJ2-7; possibly TRBD1 for D (6 bases). V was shortened by 0 bases and J by 9 bases, with 13 bases between the two germline ends. This CDR3 contains 13 residues. Germline V gene data show CDR1 as SGDLS and CDR2 as YYNGEE. The DNA of the CDR3 is TGTGCCAGCAGCGTAGGGGACACCTCAGGGCAGTACTTC. It codes for CASSVGDTSGQYF.

This clonotype came up many times. The rearrangement joins TRBV9 to TRBJ2-3, with a weak D call TRBD2 (6 bases). The CDR3 has 16 residues. The V and J ends lost 4 bases and 1 base respectively, with 16 bases between them. CDR1 is SGDLS, CDR2 YYNGEE, per germline. CDR3 nucleotide sequence: TGTGCCAGCAGCCCTCGGGGGACGGATGGCACAGATACGCAGTATTTT. It is translated as CASSPRGTDGTDTQYF.

The table lists this clonotype with many counts. This chain links TRBV9 with TRBJ2-1; TRBD2 matches 10 bases. Per the germline V gene, CDR1 is SGDLS and CDR2 is YYNGEE. The CDR3 runs 19 residues. V was clipped by 4 bases and J by 4 bases; unmatched bases: 17. Written as DNA, the CDR3 is TGTGCCAGCAGCCCCTACCTTACTACCGGGACTAGCGTTTACAATGAGCAGTTCTTC. It is translated as CASSPYLTTGTSVYNEQFF.

In this sample, this clonotype turned up many times. V and J are TRBV9 and TRBJ2-5; 9 bases agree with TRBD1. The germline V gene has CDR1 SGDLS and CDR2 YYNGEE. V lost 3 bases to trimming and J lost 5 bases; unmatched junction nucleotides: 8. This CDR3 has 15 residues. CDR3 in amino acids: CASSEMGTGTETQYF. The DNA of the CDR3 is TGTGCCAGCAGCGAGATGGGGACAGGGACGGAGACCCAGTACTTC.

Concerning this clonotype: Given a much more abundant clone one base away, this may be a read error. The V call is TRBV12-1, the J call TRBJ2-1. TRBV12-1 is termed a pseudogene. The CDR3 has 15 amino acids. CDR3 region: CASSFRPNSYNEQSF. CDR3 DNA sequence: TGTGCCAGCAGCTTCCGACCAAACTCCTACAATGAGCAGTCCTTC.

This clonotype was seen many times. This chain uses TRBV9 with TRBJ2-1; weak D call: TRBD2 (5 bases). This CDR3 comprises 15 residues. With 3 bases removed from V and 0 bases from J, the gap between germline ends came to 10 bases. Per the germline V gene, CDR1 is SGDLS and CDR2 is YYNGEE. CDR3 region: CASSEEGSSYNEQFF. The CDR3 DNA reads as TGTGCCAGCAGCGAAGAGGGCAGCTCCTACAATGAGCAGTTCTTC.